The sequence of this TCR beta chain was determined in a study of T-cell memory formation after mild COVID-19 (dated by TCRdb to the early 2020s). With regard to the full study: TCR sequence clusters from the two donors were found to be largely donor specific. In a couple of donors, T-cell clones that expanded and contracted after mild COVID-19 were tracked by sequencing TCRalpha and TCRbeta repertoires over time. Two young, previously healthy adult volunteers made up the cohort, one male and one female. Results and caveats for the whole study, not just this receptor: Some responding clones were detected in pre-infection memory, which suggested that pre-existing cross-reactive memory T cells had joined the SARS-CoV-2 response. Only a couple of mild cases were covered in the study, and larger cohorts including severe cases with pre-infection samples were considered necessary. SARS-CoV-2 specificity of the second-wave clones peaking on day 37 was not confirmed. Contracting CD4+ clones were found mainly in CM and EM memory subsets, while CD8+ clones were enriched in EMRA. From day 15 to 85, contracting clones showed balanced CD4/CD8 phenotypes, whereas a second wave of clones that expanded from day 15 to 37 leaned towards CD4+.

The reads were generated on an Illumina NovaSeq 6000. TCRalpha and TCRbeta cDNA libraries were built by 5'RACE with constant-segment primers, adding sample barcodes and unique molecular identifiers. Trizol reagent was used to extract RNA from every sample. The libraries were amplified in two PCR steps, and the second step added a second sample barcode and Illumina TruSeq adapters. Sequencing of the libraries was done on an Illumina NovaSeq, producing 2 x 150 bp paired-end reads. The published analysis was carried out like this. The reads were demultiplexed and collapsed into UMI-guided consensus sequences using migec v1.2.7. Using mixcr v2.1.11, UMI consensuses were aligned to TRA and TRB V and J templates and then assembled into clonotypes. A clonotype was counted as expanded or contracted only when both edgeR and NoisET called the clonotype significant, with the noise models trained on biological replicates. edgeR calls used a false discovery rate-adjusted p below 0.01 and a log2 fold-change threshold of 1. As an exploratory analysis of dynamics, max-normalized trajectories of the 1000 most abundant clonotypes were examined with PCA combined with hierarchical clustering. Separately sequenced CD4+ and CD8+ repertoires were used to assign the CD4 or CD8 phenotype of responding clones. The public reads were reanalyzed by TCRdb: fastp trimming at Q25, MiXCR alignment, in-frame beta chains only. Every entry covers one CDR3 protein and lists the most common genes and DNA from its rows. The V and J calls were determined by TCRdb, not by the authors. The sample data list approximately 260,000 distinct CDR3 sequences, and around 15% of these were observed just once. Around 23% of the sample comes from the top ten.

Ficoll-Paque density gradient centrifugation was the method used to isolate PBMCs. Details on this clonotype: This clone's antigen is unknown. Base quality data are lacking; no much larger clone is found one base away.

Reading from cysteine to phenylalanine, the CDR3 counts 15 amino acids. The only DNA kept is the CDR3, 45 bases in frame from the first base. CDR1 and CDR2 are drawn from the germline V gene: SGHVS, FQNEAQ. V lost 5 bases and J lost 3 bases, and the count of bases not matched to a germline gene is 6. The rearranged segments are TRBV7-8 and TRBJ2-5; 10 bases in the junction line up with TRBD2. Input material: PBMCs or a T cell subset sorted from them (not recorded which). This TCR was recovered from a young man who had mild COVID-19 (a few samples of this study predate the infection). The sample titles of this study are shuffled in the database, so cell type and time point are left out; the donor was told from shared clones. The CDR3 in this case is CASSEYGLAEETQYF. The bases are TGTGCCAGCAGCGAATACGGACTAGCGGAAGAGACCCAGTACTTC.